Following are 15 T cell receptor beta chains from one sample sequenced in a study of long-term antiretroviral therapy in people with HIV. An immunoSEQ assay, version v3.0, was performed at survey level. Here immunoSEQ multiplex PCR was the method, and the copy in TCRdb shows in-frame clones only, minus some. The table includes more than 20,000 clones, 65% to 85% detected once. The sequenced sample was unsorted PBMCs, obtained 3 years after starting antiretroviral therapy. These receptors all come from a man aged 18-30 years with HIV.

This clone showed up just a few times. The rearrangement uses TRBV19 and TRBJ1-6; the D gene is possibly TRBD1 (5 bases). Looked up from germline, CDR1 is LNHDA and CDR2 is SQIVND (reference sequence). The CDR3 has 14 amino acids. Between the trimmed V and J ends, which lost 6 bases and 7 bases, there was a span of 13 bases. The CDR3 spells CASRGTPQNSPLHF. CDR3 nucleotides: TGTGCCAGTAGGGGGACGCCTCAAAATTCACCCCTCCACTTT.

The chain employs TRBV28 and TRBJ1-2; D is unclear. Germline V gene lookup returns CDR1 MDHEN and CDR2 SYDVKM. The CDR3 has 13 amino acids. V was trimmed by 3 bases and J by 2 bases, leaving 7 bases between them. CDR3 nucleotide sequence: TGTGCCAGCAGTTTTGGCGGAAACTATGGCTACACCTTC. It specifies CASSFGGNYGYTF.

The J gene is TRBJ2-1, the V gene TRBV2, with D possibly being TRBD1 (5 bases). V was shortened by 8 bases and J by 5 bases, with 16 bases between the two germline ends. Germline CDR1 SNHLY, CDR2 FYNNEI. There are 14 residues in the CDR3. The CDR3 reads CASLTIGVHNEQFF. The DNA for the CDR3 is TGTGCCAGCTTAACAATAGGGGTGCACAATGAGCAGTTCTTC.

The chain carries TRBV29-1 and TRBJ1-1; D gene ambiguous. V was shortened by 6 bases and J by 11 bases, with 10 bases between the two germline ends. Germline V lookup: CDR1 SQVTM, CDR2 ANQGSEA. This CDR3 spans 9 amino acids. CDR3 nucleotide sequence: TGCAGCGTGGACGGGAGGGCTTTCTTT. It specifies CSVDGRAFF.

V gene TRBV2 combines with J gene TRBJ1-4; D is unresolved. Between the trimmed V and J ends, which lost 3 bases and 4 bases, there was a span of 12 bases. The germline CDR1 and CDR2 sequences are SNHLY and FYNNEI. The CDR3 covers 15 residues. In DNA, the CDR3 is TGTGCCAGCAGTGAGGATGAGAGAGTTAATGAAAAACTGTTTTTT. Translation: CASSEDERVNEKLFF.

This clone was detected only once. The rearrangement uses TRBV6-6 and TRBJ2-4; TRBD1 matches at 9 bases. V shed 2 bases and J 3 bases; nucleotides not matched to a gene: 5. From germline, CDR1 is MNHNY and CDR2 SVGAGI (reference sequence). This CDR3 has 16 residues. The CDR3 loop is CASSYIQGQGKNIQYF. CDR3 sequence (DNA): TGTGCCAGCAGTTACATTCAGGGACAGGGCAAAAACATTCAGTACTTC.

This chain uses TRBV7-9 with TRBJ1-1; D is unclear. CDR1 and CDR2 (germline): SEHNR, FQNEAQ (reference sequence). This CDR3 is 13 amino acids long. Trimming stripped 0 bases from V and 10 bases from J, with 12 bases between. The CDR3 loop reads CASSLAPSMIAFF. The CDR3 nucleotides read TGTGCCAGCAGCTTAGCGCCCTCGATGATAGCTTTCTTT.

The V and J genes are TRBV27 and TRBJ1-5; no firm D call. With 1 base removed from V and 0 bases from J, the gap between germline ends came to 7 bases. This CDR3 comprises 15 residues. The germline V gene has CDR1 MNHEY and CDR2 SMNVEV (reference sequence). The DNA for the CDR3 is TGTGCCAGCAGTTTATTCGGGTATAGCAATCAGCCCCAGCATTTT. Translation: CASSLFGYSNQPQHF.

This chain connects TRBV5-6 to TRBJ1-6, with D tentatively TRBD1 (6 bases). The ends were cut back, 0 bases at V and 10 bases at J, with 17 bases in the middle. CDR1 is SGHDT and CDR2 is YYEEEE in the germline V gene. The CDR3 covers 16 residues. The CDR3 DNA follows: TGTGCCAGCAGCTTGGTAGGCGGCAGGGGAAGATCACCCCTCCACTTT. It yields the protein CASSLVGGRGRSPLHF.

The V and J genes are TRBV6-1 and TRBJ1-5, with D unclear. The CDR3 runs to 12 residues. V was clipped by 8 bases and J by 5 bases, with 10 bases between them. CDR1 is MNHNS, CDR2 SASEGT, per germline. Here the CDR3 DNA reads TGTGCCAGCGGCGAGCTTTATCAGCCCCAGCATTTT. It yields the protein CASGELYQPQHF.

This clone was seen more than once but under ten times. This chain joins TRBV4-1 and TRBJ1-6, with TRBD1 matching over 9 bases. The CDR3 consists of 15 residues. The V and J ends lost 2 bases and 9 bases, in that order; junction bases with no gene match: 5. Germline V gene data show CDR1 as MGHRA and CDR2 as YSYEKL. CDR3 in DNA: TGCGCCAGCAGCCAACCCGACAGGGGGAGTTCACCCCTCCACTTT. This encodes CASSQPDRGSSPLHF.

The J gene is TRBJ2-5, the V gene TRBV4-2; TRBD2 agrees at 12 bases. There are 18 residues in the CDR3. V lost 1 base to trimming and J lost 5 bases; unmatched junction nucleotides: 11. The germline V gene has CDR1 LGHNA and CDR2 YNFKEQ. The CDR3 DNA reads as TGTGCCAGCAGCCAAGGGGGGTCTAGCGGGGGGGCCGCGGAGACCCAGTACTTC. Translating it yields CASSQGGSSGGAAETQYF.

The rearrangement uses TRBV6-1 and TRBJ1-2; D gene ambiguous. Germline CDR1 MNHNS, CDR2 SASEGT. V was trimmed by 1 base and J by 3 bases, leaving 3 bases between them. The CDR3 covers 12 residues. Written as DNA, the CDR3 is TGTGCCAGCAGTGAAGGGGACTATGGCTACACCTTC. It specifies CASSEGDYGYTF.

The chain carries TRBV4-1 and TRBJ1-2; 12 nucleotides align to TRBD1. V was pared by 4 bases and J by 5 bases, with 2 bases of the junction left unmatched. Looked up from germline, CDR1 is MGHRA and CDR2 is YSYEKL. The CDR3 length is 14 residues. The CDR3 is CASSRDRGPYGYTF. The DNA for the CDR3 is TGCGCCAGCAGCCGGGACAGGGGGCCGTATGGCTACACCTTC.

The genes are TRBV27 and TRBJ2-1; D ambiguous. This CDR3 is built from 13 residues. V lost 3 bases and J 2 bases, leaving 5 bases between the germline ends. Germline V gives CDR1 MNHEY, CDR2 SMNVEV (reference sequence). CDR3 loop: CASSFRPYNEQFF. In DNA form, the CDR3 reads TGTGCCAGCAGTTTCCGACCCTACAATGAGCAGTTCTTC.